The present TCR beta chain was sequenced within a study of blood T cells in healthy people across ages. The study, taken as a whole, reports: Higher diversity, along with more naive CD4+ cells, distinguished long-lived donors from aged donors.

The length of the CDR3 is 19 residues. Looked up from germline, CDR1 is SGHRS and CDR2 is YFSETQ. Turning to this clonotype: Its antigen is still unknown. Mismatch with germline at one junction end may stem from a read error.

Together with a sample-barcoded 5' primer, a J-beta primer mix was included in a second PCR lasting roughly 6 to 12 cycles. Tagging of each cDNA molecule was performed by a template-switch adaptor with 12 random nucleotides. MiXCR, applied by TCRdb to the 5' RACE reads, yields one record per CDR3 protein. The table has about 840,000 distinct CDR3 sequences, about 29% seen once. The sample also formed part of further work on T cells of mothers and their children. This second study notes: During the second PCR, the M1S primer introduced sample barcodes along with 2-4 random nucleotides. T cell clones that were persistent and microchimeric went undetected.

This rearrangement joins TRBV5-1 to TRBJ2-7; 14 bases are a match to TRBD2. Sequencing was performed on blood. This clonotype originated in a woman aged 40 to 49 in good health. The CDR3 sequence: CASSSTILGLAGGREAQYF. Written as DNA, the CDR3 is TGTGCCAGCAGCTCGACGATTCTCGGACTAGCGGGGGGAAGAGAGGCCCAGTACTTC.